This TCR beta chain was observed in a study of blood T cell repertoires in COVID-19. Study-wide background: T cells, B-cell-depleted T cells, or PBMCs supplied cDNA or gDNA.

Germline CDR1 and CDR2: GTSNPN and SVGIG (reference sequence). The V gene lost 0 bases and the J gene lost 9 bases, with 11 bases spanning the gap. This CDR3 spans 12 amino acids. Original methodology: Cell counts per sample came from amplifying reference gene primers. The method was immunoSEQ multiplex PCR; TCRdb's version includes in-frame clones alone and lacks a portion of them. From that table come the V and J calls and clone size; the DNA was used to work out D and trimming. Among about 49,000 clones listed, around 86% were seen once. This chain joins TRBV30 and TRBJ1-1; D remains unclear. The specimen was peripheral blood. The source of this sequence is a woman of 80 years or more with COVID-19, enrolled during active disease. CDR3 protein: CAWSVPTGKAFF. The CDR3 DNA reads TGTGCCTGGAGTGTTCCTACGGGGAAAGCTTTCTTT.